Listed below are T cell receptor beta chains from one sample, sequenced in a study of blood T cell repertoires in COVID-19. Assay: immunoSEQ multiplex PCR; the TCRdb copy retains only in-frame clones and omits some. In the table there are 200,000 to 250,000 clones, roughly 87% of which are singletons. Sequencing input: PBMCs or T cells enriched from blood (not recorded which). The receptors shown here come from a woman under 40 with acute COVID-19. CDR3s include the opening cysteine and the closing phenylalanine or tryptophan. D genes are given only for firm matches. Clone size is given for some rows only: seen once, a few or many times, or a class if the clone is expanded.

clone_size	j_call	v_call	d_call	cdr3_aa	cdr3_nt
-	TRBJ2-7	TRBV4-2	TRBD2	CASSQGLAGKGGYEQYF	TGTGCCAGCAGCCAAGGACTAGCGGGAAAGGGAGGCTACGAGCAGTACTTC
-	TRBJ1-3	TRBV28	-	CASSFEGSSGNTIYF	TGTGCCAGCAGTTTTGAGGGCAGCTCTGGAAACACCATATATTTT
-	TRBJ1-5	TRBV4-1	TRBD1	CASSQHPVGGGDQPQHF	TGCGCCAGCAGCCAACACCCGGTAGGGGGCGGGGATCAGCCCCAGCATTTT
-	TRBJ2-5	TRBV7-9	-	CASSLAPTEETQYF	TGTGCCAGCAGCTTAGCGCCCACAGAAGAGACCCAGTACTTC
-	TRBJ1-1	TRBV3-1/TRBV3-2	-	CASSPIQRNTEAFF	TGTGCCAGCAGCCCGATACAGAGAAACACTGAAGCTTTCTTT
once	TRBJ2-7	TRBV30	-	CAWSSGVGGYEQYF	TGTGCCTGGAGTTCAGGCGTAGGTGGCTACGAGCAGTACTTC
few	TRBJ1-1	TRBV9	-	CASSPLRRLSPEAFF	TGTGCCAGCAGCCCGCTGAGGCGTTTAAGCCCTGAAGCTTTCTTT
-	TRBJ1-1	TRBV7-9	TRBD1	CASSRAARTGGTAFF	TGTGCCAGCAGCCGAGCGGCCCGGACAGGGGGAACAGCTTTCTTT
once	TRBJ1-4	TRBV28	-	CASTRQTTNEKLFF	TGTGCCAGCACTCGACAGACAACTAATGAAAAACTGTTTTTT
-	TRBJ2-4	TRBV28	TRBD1	CASSLGTGLNIQYF	TGTGCCAGCAGTTTAGGGACAGGCTTGAACATTCAGTACTTC
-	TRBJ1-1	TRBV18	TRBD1	CASSPPNGQGNGEAFF	TGTGCCAGCTCACCACCGAACGGACAGGGGAATGGAGAAGCTTTCTTT
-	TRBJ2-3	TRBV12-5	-	CASGFYPSGRTDTQYF	TGTGCTAGTGGTTTTTACCCCTCGGGTCGCACAGATACGCAGTATTTT
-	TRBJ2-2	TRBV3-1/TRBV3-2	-	CASSRRDQSGTGELFF	TGTGCCAGCAGCCGCCGCGACCAATCGGGCACCGGGGAGCTGTTTTTT
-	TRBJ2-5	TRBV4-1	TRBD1	CASSHETGGARETQYF	TGCGCCAGCAGCCATGAGACAGGGGGGGCACGGGAGACCCAGTACTTC
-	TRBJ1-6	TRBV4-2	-	CASSQEPGNSPLHF	TGTGCCAGCAGCCAAGAGCCAGGGAATTCACCCCTCCACTTT
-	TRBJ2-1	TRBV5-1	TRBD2	CASSLGLAANEQFF	TGCGCCAGCAGCTTGGGACTAGCGGCCAATGAGCAGTTCTTC
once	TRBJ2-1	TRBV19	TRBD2	CASSIGGGLTGHEQFF	TGTGCCAGTAGTATTGGCGGGGGGTTAACGGGCCATGAGCAGTTCTTC
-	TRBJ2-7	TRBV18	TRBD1	CASSTTRSQGRSSYEQYF	TGTGCCAGCTCCACCACTAGGTCACAGGGGAGAAGCTCCTACGAGCAGTACTTC
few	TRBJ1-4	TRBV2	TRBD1	CASSEDRTTNEKLFF	TGTGCCAGCAGCGAGGACAGGACAACTAATGAAAAACTGTTTTTT
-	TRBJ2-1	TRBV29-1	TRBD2	CSVGRAGPNNEQFF	TGCAGCGTTGGTCGAGCGGGACCTAACAATGAGCAGTTCTTC
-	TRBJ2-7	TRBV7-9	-	CASSLDQGKYEQYF	TGTGCCAGCAGCTTGGATCAGGGAAAATACGAGCAGTACTTC
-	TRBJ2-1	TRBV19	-	CASSLQGRSYNEQFF	TGTGCCAGTAGTTTGCAGGGCCGCTCCTACAATGAGCAGTTCTTC
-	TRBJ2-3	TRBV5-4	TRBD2	CASSLALAGVADTQYF	TGTGCCAGCAGCTTGGCTCTAGCGGGAGTGGCAGATACGCAGTATTTT
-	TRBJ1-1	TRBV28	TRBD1	CASSYPDRGNTEAFF	TGTGCCAGCAGTTACCCCGACAGGGGGAACACTGAAGCTTTCTTT
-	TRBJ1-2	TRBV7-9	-	CASSLGGEVNYGYTF	TGTGCCAGCAGCTTAGGAGGGGAGGTGAACTATGGCTACACCTTC
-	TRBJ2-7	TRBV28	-	CASSLARPYEQYF	TGTGCCAGCAGTTTAGCCAGGCCCTACGAGCAGTACTTC
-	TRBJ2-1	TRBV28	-	CASRPSGNEQFF	TGTGCCAGCAGACCGTCCGGGAATGAGCAGTTCTTC